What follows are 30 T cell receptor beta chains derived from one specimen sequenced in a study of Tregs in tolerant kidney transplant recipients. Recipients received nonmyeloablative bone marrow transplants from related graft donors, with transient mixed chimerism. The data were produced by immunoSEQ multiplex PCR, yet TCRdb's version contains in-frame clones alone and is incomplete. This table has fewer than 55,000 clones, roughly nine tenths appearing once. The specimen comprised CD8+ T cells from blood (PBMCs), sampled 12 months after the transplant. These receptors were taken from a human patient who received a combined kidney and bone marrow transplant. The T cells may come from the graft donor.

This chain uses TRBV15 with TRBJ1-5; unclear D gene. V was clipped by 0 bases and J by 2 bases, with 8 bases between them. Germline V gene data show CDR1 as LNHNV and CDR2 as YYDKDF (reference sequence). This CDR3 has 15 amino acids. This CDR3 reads CATSRDLGRNQPQHF. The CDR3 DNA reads TGTGCCACCAGCAGAGATCTCGGTCGCAATCAGCCCCAGCATTTT. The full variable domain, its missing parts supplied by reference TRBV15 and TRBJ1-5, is DAMVIQNPRYQVTQFGKPVTLSCSQTLNHNVMYWYQQKSSQAPKLLFHYYDKDFNNEADTPDNFQSRRPNTSFCFLDIRSPGLGDTAMYLCATSRDLGRNQPQHFGDGTRLSIL.

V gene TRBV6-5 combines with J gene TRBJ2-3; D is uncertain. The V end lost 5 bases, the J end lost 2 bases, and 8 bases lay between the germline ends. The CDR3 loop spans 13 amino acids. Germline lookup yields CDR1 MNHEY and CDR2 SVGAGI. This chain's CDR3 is CASSPDNTDTQYF. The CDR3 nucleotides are TGTGCCAGCAGTCCCGACAACACAGATACGCAGTATTTT.

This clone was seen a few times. Written as DNA, the CDR3 is TGTGCCAGCAGGGGTACTAACTCCTACGAGCAGTACTTC. Translating gives CASRGTNSYEQYF. This rearrangement joins TRBV2 to TRBJ2-7; no definite D call. The V end lost 6 bases, the J end lost 0 bases, and 9 bases lay between the germline ends. The CDR3 has 13 amino acids. In germline, CDR1 is SNHLY, CDR2 FYNNEI.

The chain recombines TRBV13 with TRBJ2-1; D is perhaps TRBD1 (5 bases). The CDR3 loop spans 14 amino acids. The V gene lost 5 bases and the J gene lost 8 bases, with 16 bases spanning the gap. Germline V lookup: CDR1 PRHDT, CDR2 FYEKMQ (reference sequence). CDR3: CASSHRTSEDEQFF. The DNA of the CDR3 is TGTGCCAGCAGCCATCGGACATCTGAAGATGAGCAGTTCTTC.

The CDR3 reads CASSLFMQGTSYGYTF. Here the CDR3 DNA reads TGTGCCAGCAGCTTATTTATGCAGGGCACCTCTTATGGCTACACCTTC. The J gene is TRBJ1-2, the V gene TRBV7-8, with a tentative D call TRBD1 (5 bases). CDR3 length: 16 amino acids. Germline V gene data show CDR1 as SGHVS and CDR2 as FQNEAQ. The V end lost 2 bases, the J end lost 5 bases, and 18 bases lay between the germline ends.

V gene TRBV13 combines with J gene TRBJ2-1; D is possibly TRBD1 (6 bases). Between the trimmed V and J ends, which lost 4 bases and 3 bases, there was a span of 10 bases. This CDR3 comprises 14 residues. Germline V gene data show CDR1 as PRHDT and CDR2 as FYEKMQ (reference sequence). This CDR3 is CASSSRQDYNEQFF. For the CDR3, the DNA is TGTGCCAGCAGCTCCAGACAGGACTACAATGAGCAGTTCTTC.

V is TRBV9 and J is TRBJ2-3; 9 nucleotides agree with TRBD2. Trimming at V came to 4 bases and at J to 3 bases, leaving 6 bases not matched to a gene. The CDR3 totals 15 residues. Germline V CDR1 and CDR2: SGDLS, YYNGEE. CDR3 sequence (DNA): TGTGCCAGCAGCCTTAGCGGGGGTTCAACAGATACGCAGTATTTT. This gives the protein CASSLSGGSTDTQYF.

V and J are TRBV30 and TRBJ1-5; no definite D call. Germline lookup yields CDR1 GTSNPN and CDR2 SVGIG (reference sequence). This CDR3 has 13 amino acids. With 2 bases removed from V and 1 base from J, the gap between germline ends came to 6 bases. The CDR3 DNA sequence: TGTGCCTGGAGTACGGGAAGCAATCAGCCCCAGCATTTT. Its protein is CAWSTGSNQPQHF.

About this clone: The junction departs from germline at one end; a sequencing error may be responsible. The CDR3 region has the DNA TGTGCCAGCAGTCAAGCCCCCTACACCGGGGAGCTGTTTTTT. It specifies CASSQAPYTGELFF. The gene calls are TRBV14 and TRBJ2-2; D unresolved. Germline values: CDR1 SGHDN, CDR2 FVKESK. The CDR3 runs to 14 residues.

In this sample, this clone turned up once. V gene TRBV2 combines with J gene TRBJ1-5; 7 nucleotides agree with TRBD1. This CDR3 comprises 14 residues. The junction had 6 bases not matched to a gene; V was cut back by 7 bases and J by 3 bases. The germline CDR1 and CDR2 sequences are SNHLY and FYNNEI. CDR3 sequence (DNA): TGTGCCAGCACCCGGGACAGTAACAATCAGCCCCAGCATTTT. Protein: CASTRDSNNQPQHF.

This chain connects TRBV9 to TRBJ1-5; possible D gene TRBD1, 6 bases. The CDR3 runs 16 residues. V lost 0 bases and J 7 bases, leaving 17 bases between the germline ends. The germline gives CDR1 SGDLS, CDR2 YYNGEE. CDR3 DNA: TGTGCCAGCAGCGTAGTCGGAGGGGGGGGAAGACAGCCCCAGCATTTT. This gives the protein CASSVVGGGGRQPQHF.

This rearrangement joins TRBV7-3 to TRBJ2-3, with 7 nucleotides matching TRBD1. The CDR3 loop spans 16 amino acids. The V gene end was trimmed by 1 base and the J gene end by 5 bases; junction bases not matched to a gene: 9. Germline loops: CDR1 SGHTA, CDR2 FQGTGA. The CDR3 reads CASSLKGQGEIDTQYF. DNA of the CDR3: TGTGCCAGCAGCTTAAAGGGCCAGGGGGAGATAGATACGCAGTATTTT. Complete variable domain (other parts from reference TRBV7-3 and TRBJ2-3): GAGVSQTPSNKVTEKGKYVELRCDPISGHTALYWYRQSLGQGPEFLIYFQGTGAADDSGLPNDRFFAVRPEGSVSTLKIQRTERGDSAVYLCASSLKGQGEIDTQYFGPGTRLTVL.

This chain's CDR3 is CASKETGNTEAFF. CDR3 DNA sequence: TGTGCCAGCAAGGAGACAGGGAACACTGAAGCTTTCTTT. The rearrangement joins TRBV27 to TRBJ1-1, with a possible D match to TRBD1 (6 bases). Looked up from germline, CDR1 is MNHEY and CDR2 is SMNVEV (reference sequence). CDR3 size: 13 residues. V dropped 7 bases and J dropped 1 base, with 10 bases sitting between them.

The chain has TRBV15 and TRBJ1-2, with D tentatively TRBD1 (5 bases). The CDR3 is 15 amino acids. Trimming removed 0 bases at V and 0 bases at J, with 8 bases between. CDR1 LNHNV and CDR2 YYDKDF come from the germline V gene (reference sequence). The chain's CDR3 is CATSRDGGANYGYTF. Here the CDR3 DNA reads TGTGCCACCAGCAGAGATGGGGGGGCTAACTATGGCTACACCTTC.

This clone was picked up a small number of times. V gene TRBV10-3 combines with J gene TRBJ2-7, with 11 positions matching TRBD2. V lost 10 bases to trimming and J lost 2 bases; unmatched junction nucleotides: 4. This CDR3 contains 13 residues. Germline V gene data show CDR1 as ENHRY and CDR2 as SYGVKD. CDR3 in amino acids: CASQGLAAYEQYF. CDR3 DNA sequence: TGTGCCAGCCAGGGACTAGCGGCCTACGAGCAGTACTTC.

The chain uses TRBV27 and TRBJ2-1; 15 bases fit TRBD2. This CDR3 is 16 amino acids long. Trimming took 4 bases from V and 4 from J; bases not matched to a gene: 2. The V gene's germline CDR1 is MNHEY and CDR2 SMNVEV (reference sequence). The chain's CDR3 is CASSYGTSGRYNEQFF. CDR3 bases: TGTGCCAGCAGTTACGGGACTAGCGGGAGGTACAATGAGCAGTTCTTC.

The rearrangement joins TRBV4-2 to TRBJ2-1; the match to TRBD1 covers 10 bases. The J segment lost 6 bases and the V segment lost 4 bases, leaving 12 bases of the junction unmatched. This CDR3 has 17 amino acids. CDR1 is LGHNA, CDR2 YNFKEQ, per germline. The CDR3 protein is CASSPRTGGSEGNEQFF. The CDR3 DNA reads TGTGCCAGCAGCCCCCGGACAGGGGGATCGGAAGGCAATGAGCAGTTCTTC.

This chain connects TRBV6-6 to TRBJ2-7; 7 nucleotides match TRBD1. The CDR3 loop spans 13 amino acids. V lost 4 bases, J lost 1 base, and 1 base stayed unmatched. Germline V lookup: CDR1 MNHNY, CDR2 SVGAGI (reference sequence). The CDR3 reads CASSWDSSYEQYF. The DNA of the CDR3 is TGTGCCAGCAGTTGGGACAGTTCCTACGAGCAGTACTTC.

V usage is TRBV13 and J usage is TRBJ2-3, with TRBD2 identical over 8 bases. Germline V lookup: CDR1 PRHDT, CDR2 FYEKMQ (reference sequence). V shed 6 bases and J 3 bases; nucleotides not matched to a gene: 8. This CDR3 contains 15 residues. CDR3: CASRPPGGRTDTQYF. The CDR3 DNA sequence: TGTGCCAGCAGACCACCGGGGGGGCGGACAGATACGCAGTATTTT.

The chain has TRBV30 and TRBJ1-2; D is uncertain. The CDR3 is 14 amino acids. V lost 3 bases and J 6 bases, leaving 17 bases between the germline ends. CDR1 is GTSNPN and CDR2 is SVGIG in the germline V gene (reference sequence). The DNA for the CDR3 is TGTGCCTGGAGCCTGGACTTCCCCAAGGATGGCTACACCTTC. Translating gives CAWSLDFPKDGYTF.

The CDR3 nucleotides are TGTGCCAGCAGCCCAGGGACTAGCGGGGGGGCCTGGGTTGAGCAGTTCTTC. It specifies CASSPGTSGGAWVEQFF. The chain joins TRBV13 to TRBJ2-1, with 16 bases identical to TRBD2. Germline V CDR1 and CDR2: PRHDT, FYEKMQ (reference sequence). V lost 5 bases to trimming and J lost 9 bases; unmatched junction nucleotides: 10. The CDR3 spans 17 residues. The whole variable domain, filled in from reference TRBV13 and TRBJ2-1, reads AAGVIQSPRHLIKEKRETATLKCYPIPRHDTVYWYQQGPGQDPQFLISFYEKMQSDKGSIPDRFSAQQFSDYHSELNMSSLELGDSALYFCASSPGTSGGAWVEQFFGPGTRLTVL.

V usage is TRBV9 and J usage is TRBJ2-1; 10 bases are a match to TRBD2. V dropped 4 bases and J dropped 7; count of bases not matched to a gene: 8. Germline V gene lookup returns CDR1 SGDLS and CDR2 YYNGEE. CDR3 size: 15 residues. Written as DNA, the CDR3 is TGTGCCAGCAGCCATAGCGGGGGGTGGAAAAATGAGCAGTTCTTC. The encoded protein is CASSHSGGWKNEQFF. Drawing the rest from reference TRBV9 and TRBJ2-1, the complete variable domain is DSGVTQTPKHLITATGQRVTLRCSPRSGDLSVYWYQQSLDQGLQFLIQYYNGEERAKGNILERFSAQQFPDLHSELNLSSLELGDSALYFCASSHSGGWKNEQFFGPGTRLTVL.

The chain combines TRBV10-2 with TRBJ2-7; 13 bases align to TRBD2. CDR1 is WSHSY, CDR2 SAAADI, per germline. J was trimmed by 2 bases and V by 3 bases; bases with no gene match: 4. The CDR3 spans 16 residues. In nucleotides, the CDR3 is TGCGCCAGCAGTGATTCGGGGACTAGCGGGGCCTACGAGCAGTACTTC. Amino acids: CASSDSGTSGAYEQYF.

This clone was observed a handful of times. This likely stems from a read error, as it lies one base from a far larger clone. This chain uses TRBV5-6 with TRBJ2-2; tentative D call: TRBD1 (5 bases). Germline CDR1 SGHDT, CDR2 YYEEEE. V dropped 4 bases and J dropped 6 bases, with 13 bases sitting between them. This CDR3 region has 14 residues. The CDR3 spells CASSPIGVPGELFF. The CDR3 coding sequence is TGTGCCAGCAGCCCAATAGGGGTTCCCGGGGAGCTGTTTTTT.

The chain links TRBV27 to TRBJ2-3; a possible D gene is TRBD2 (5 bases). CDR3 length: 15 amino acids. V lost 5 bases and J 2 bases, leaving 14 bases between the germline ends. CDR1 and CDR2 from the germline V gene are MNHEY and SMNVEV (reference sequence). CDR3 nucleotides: TGTGCCAGCAGTGCCCCGGGAAAACCCACAGATACGCAGTATTTT. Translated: CASSAPGKPTDTQYF.

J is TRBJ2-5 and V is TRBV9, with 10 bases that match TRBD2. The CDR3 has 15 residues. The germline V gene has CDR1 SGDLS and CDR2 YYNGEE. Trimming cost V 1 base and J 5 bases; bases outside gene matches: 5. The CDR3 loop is CASSVISGRRETQYF. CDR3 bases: TGTGCCAGCAGCGTAATTAGCGGGAGGAGGGAGACCCAGTACTTC.

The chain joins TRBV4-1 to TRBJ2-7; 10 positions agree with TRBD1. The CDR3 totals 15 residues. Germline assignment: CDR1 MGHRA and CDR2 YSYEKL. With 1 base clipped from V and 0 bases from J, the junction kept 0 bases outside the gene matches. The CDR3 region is CASSQGTGGSYEQYF. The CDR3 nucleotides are TGCGCCAGCAGCCAAGGGACAGGGGGCTCCTACGAGCAGTACTTC.

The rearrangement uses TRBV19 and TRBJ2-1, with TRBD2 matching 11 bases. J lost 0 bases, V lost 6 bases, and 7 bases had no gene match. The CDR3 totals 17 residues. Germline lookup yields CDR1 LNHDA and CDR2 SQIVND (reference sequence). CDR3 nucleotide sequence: TGTGCCAGTAGCATAACTAGCGGGAGCTTCTCCTACAATGAGCAGTTCTTC. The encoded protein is CASSITSGSFSYNEQFF.

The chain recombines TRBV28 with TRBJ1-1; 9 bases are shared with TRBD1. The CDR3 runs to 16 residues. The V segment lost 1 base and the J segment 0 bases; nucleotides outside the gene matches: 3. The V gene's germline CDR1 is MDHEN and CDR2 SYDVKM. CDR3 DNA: TGTGCCAGCAGTTTATTTGGACAGGGGATGAACACTGAAGCTTTCTTT. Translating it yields CASSLFGQGMNTEAFF.

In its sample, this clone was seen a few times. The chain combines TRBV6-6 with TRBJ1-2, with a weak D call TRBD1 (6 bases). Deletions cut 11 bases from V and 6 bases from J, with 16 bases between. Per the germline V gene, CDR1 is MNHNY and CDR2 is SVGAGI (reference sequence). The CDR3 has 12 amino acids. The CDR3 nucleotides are TGTGCCGGCCGGGACACCGGTGATGGCTACACCTTC. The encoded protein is CAGRDTGDGYTF.